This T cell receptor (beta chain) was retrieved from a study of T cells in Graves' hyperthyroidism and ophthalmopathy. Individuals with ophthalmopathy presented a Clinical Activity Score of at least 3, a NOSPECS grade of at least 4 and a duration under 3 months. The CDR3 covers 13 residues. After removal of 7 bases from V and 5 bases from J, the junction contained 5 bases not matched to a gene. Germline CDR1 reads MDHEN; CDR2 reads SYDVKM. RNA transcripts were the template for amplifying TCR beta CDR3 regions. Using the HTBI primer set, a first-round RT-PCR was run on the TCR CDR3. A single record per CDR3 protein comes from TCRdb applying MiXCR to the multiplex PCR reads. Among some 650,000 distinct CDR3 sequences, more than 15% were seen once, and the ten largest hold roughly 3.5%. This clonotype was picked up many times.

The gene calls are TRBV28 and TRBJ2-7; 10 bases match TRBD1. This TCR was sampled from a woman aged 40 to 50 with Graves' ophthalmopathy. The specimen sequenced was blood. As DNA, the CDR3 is TGTGCCAGCACGCGGGACAGGGGACACGAGCAGTACTTC. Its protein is CASTRDRGHEQYF.